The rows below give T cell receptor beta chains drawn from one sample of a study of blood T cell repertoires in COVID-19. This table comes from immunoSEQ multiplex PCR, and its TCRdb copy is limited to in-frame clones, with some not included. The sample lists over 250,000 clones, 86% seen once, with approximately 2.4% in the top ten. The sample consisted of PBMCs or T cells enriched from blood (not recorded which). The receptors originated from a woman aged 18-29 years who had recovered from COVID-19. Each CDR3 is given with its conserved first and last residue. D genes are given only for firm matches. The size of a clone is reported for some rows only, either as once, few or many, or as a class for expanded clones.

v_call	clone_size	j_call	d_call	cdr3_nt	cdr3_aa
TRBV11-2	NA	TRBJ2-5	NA	TGTGCCAGCAGCTTAGACCCTCGGTTGCCAACAGGGTGGTGGGAGACCCAGTACTTC	CASSLDPRLPTGWWETQYF
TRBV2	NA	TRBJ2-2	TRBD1	TGTGCCAGCAGGGGGACAGGGGGGGACACCGGGGAGCTGTTTTTT	CASRGTGGDTGELFF
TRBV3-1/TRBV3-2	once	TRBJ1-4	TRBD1	TGTGCCAGCAGCAGAGGGACAGTGGGCCTCGAAAAACTGTTTTTT	CASSRGTVGLEKLFF
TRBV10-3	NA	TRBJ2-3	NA	TGTGCCATCAGTGATCCCGGCGACTACTTAAACACAGATACGCAGTATTTT	CAISDPGDYLNTDTQYF
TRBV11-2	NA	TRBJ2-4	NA	TGTGCCAGCAACCTGGGACTTACAAGAGACATTCAGTACTTC	CASNLGLTRDIQYF
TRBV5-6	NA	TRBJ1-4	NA	TGTGCCAGCAGCAGGGGGTTGGATAATGAAAAACTGTTTTTT	CASSRGLDNEKLFF
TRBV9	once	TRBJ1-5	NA	TGTGCCAGCAGCGTAGCGGGTGATAGCAATCAGCCCCAGCATTTT	CASSVAGDSNQPQHF
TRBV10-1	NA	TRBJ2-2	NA	TGCGCCAGCACCAACAGGGCGAACACCGGGGAGCTGTTTTTT	CASTNRANTGELFF
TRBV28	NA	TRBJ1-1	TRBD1	TGTGCCAGCAGTCCTCCGACAGGGGGAAGGAGGGCTGAAGCTTTCTTT	CASSPPTGGRRAEAFF
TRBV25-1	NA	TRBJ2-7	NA	TGTGCCAGCAGTGATACCTACGAGCAGTACTTC	CASSDTYEQYF
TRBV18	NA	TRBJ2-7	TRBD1	TGTGCCAGCTCACCTTTCGGGACAGGCTCCTACGAGCAGTACTTC	CASSPFGTGSYEQYF
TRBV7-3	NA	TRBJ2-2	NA	TGTGCCAGCAGCCCTCTTACTGGGAACACCGGGGAGCTGTTTTTT	CASSPLTGNTGELFF
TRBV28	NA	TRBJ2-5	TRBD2	TGTGCCAGCAGTTTATGGGATACTAGCGCCCAAGAGACCCAGTACTTC	CASSLWDTSAQETQYF
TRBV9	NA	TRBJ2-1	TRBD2	TGTGCCAGCAGCGGGACGGGGACTAGCGAGCCCTACGGCAATGAGCAGTTCTTC	CASSGTGTSEPYGNEQFF
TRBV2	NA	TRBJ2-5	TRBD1	TGTGCCAGCAGCTACATCGGACAGGGGATCGAGACCCAGTACTTC	CASSYIGQGIETQYF
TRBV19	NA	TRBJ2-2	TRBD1	TGTGCCAGCGCCGGGACAGGGTACACCGGGGAGTTGTTTTTT	CASAGTGYTGELFF
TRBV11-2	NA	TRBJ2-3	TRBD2	TGTGCCAGCAGCTTAGGGGTTAGCGGGAGGGGCACAGATACGCAGTATTTT	CASSLGVSGRGTDTQYF
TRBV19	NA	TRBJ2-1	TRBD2	TGTGCCAGTAGTATACTCCTAGCGGAGGGAAACTACAATGAGCAGTTCTTC	CASSILLAEGNYNEQFF
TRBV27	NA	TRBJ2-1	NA	TGTGCCAGCAGTTTAATTCCAGGGCCCTACAATGAGCAGTTCTTC	CASSLIPGPYNEQFF
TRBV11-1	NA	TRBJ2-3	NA	TGTGCCAGCAGCAAGACTACTAGCACAGATACGCAGTATTTT	CASSKTTSTDTQYF
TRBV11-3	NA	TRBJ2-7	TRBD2	TGTGCCAGCAGTCGTATTAGCGGGCCCCCCTACGAGCAGTACTTC	CASSRISGPPYEQYF
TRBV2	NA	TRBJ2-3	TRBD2	TGTGCCAGCAGTGAAGCCCCTGGGACTAGCGGGAGAAGTACGCAGTATTTT	CASSEAPGTSGRSTQYF
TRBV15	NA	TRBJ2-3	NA	TGTGCCACCAGCAGACCCCCTAGGTCTAGCCCCTACAGCACAGATACGCAGTATTTT	CATSRPPRSSPYSTDTQYF
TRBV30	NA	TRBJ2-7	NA	TGTGCCTGGAGTCTCGGGGATACCTACGAGCAGTACTTC	CAWSLGDTYEQYF
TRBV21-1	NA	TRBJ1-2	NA	TGTGCCAGCAGCGGGACAGGCGTCTATGGCTACACCTTC	CASSGTGVYGYTF
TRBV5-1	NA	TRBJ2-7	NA	TGCGCCAGCAGCTTGGGAACAGTCCCCTACGAGCAGTACTTC	CASSLGTVPYEQYF
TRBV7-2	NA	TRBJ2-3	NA	TGTGCCAGCAGCTTAGGCAGGCTTAGCACAGATACGCAGTATTTT	CASSLGRLSTDTQYF
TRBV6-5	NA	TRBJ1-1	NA	TGTGCCAGCAGTACTCAGGGCACTGAAGCTTTCTTT	CASSTQGTEAFF
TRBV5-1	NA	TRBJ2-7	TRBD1	TGCGCCAGCAGCTTACGGACAGGGAGCTCCTACGAGCAGTACTTC	CASSLRTGSSYEQYF
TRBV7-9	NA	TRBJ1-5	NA	TGTGCCAGCAGCTTAGCGGCGGGTAGCAATCAGCCCCAGCATTTT	CASSLAAGSNQPQHF
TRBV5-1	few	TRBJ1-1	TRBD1	TGCGCCAGCAGCTGGGGGACAGGGATAATGAACACTGAAGCTTTCTTT	CASSWGTGIMNTEAFF
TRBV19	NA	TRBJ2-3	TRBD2	TGTGCCAGTAGTATGGGAGCGGGAGGGCCATATACGCAGTATTTT	CASSMGAGGPYTQYF
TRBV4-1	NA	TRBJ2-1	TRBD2	TGCGCCAGCAGCCCCGGGGGGGCGGGAGCGAAGAATGAGCAGTTCTTC	CASSPGGAGAKNEQFF
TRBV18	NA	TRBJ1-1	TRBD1	TGTGCCAGCTCACCGAGGGACAGAGCCAACACTGAAGCTTTCTTT	CASSPRDRANTEAFF
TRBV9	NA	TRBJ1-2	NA	TGTGCCAGCAGCCCCCGGTTCATTAACTATGGCTACACCTTC	CASSPRFINYGYTF
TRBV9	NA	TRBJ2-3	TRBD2	TGTGCCAGCAGCGGTAATGGGGCGGGAGGACTAACAGATACGCAGTATTTT	CASSGNGAGGLTDTQYF
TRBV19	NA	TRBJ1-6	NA	TGTGCCAGTAGTATAGATAAAAATTCACCCCTCCACTTT	CASSIDKNSPLHF
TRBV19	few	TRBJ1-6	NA	TGTGCCAGTAGTAATGCGGTCGCGGAGTCACCCCTCCACTTT	CASSNAVAESPLHF
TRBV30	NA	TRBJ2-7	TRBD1	TGTGCCTGGACCAGGGACAGGGTAAGCTCCTACGAGCAGTACTTC	CAWTRDRVSSYEQYF
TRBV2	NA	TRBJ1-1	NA	TGTGCCAGCAGTGGAGGGCGCACTGAAGCTTTCTTT	CASSGGRTEAFF
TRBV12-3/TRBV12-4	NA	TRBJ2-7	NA	TGTGCCAGCAGTTTGAGGAACTCCTACGAGCAGTACTTC	CASSLRNSYEQYF
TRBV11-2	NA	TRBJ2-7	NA	TGTGCCAGCAGCTTAGAAGGGGGGGCCCTCACCTACGAGCAGTACTTC	CASSLEGGALTYEQYF
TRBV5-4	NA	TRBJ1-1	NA	TGTGCCAGCAGCCAGTACAGGGTCACTGAAGCTTTCTTT	CASSQYRVTEAFF
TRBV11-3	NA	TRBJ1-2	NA	TGTGCCAGCAGCTTAGTGGCAGACAGACAAACTAACTATGGCTACACCTTC	CASSLVADRQTNYGYTF
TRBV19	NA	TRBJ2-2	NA	TGTGCCAGTAGTACCGTTTGGAACACCGGGGAGCTGTTTTTT	CASSTVWNTGELFF
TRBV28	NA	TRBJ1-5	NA	TGTGCCTCCACCAGTAGCAATCAGCCCCAGCATTTT	CASTSSNQPQHF
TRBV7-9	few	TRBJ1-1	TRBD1	TGTGCCAGCAACCAACGGGACAGGGCTCGGGAGAACACTGAAGCTTTCTTT	CASNQRDRARENTEAFF
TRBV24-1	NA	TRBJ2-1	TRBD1	TGTGCCACCAGTGATCCCCGGACAGGACGGGATGAGCAGTTCTTC	CATSDPRTGRDEQFF
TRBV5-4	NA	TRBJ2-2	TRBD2	TGTGCCAGCAGCATTAGCGGGGGGGCGATTATAGGGGAGCTGTTTTTT	CASSISGGAIIGELFF
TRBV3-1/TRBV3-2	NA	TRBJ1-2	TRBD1	TGTGCCAGCAGCCAAGTCGGGACAGGTGACTATGGCTACACCTTC	CASSQVGTGDYGYTF
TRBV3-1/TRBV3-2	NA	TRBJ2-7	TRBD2	TGTGCCAGCAGCCAACCCGGACTAGCGGGTGTAATAAACGAGCAGTACTTC	CASSQPGLAGVINEQYF
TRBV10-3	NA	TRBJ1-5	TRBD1	TGTGCCATCGCGGACAGGGGAGGGAATCAGCCCCAGCATTTT	CAIADRGGNQPQHF
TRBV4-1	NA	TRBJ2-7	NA	TGCGCCAGCAGCCAAGTGGTGAGGGCCTACGAGCAGTACTTC	CASSQVVRAYEQYF
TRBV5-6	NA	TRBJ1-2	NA	TGTGCCAGCAGCAGGGGGACTACACAGGATGGCTACACCTTC	CASSRGTTQDGYTF
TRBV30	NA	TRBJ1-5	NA	TGTGCCTGGAGTGAGGGGTCACATCAGCCCCAGCATTTT	CAWSEGSHQPQHF
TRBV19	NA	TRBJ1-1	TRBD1	TGTGCCAGTAGTTTTGGGACAGAGAACACTGAAGCTTTCTTT	CASSFGTENTEAFF
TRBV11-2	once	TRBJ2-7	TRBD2	TGTGCCAGCAGCTTGGTGTTAGCGGGAGTACACGAGCAGTACTTC	CASSLVLAGVHEQYF
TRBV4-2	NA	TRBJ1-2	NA	TGTGCCAGCAGCCAAGATAACAGGGACCCTGGCTACACCTTC	CASSQDNRDPGYTF
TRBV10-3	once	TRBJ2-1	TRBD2	TGTGCCATCAGTGAGTTAGGACTAGCGGGAGTGGCCTCCTACAATGAGCAGTTCTTC	CAISELGLAGVASYNEQFF